This entry is about one T cell receptor beta chain. The antigen remains unidentified. The data were obtained in a study of T cells in pancreatic ductal adenocarcinoma. General study findings and limits: Tumor samples had fewer productive templates and roughly 8-fold fewer unique clonotypes than blood. Tumors hold more CD45RO+ effector T cells, which may bias toward lower diversity. No significant tumor-blood clonality difference; means were about 0.1 and 0.07.

The V gene lost 5 bases and the J gene lost 5 bases, with 16 bases spanning the gap. This CDR3 is built from 15 residues. Germline V lookup: CDR1 SGHRS, CDR2 YFSETQ. The selected patients with pancreatic ductal adenocarcinoma had surgery but no neoadjuvant therapy. TCRdb keeps only in-frame clones here, not all; method: immunoSEQ multiplex PCR. The sample records over 7,500 clones, over 85% being singletons. The V gene is TRBV5-1, the J gene TRBJ1-4; D remains unclear. This clonotype was obtained from a human donor with pancreatic ductal adenocarcinoma. The sequenced sample consisted of PBMCs. The CDR3 here is CASSRDGSGNEKLFF. The CDR3 DNA reads as TGCGCCAGCAGTCGCGACGGGTCGGGGAATGAAAAACTGTTTTTT.